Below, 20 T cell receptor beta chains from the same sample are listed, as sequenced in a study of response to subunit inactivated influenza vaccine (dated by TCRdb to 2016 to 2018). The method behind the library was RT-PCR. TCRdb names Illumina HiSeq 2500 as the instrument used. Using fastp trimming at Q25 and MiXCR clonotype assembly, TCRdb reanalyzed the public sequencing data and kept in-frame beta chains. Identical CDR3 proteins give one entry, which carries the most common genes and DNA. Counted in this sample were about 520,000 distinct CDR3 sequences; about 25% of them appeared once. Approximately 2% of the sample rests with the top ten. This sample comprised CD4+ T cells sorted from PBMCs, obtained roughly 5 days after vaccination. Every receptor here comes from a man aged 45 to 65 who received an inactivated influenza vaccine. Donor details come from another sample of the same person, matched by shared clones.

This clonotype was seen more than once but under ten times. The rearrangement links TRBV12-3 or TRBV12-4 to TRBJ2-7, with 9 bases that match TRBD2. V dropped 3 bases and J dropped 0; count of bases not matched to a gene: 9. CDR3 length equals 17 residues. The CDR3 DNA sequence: TGTGCCAGCAGTTTGTCAGCGGGAGGTCTGAGCTCCTACGAGCAGTACTTC. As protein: CASSLSAGGLSSYEQYF.

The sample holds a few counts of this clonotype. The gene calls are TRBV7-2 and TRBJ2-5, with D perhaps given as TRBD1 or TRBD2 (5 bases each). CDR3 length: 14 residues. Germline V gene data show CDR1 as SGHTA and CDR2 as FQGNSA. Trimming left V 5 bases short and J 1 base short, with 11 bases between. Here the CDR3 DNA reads TGTGCCAGCAGCCAAAGAGGGACCCAAGAGACCCAGTACTTC. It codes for CASSQRGTQETQYF.

The chain's CDR3 is CASSLSGYQPQHF. Here the CDR3 DNA reads TGTGCCAGCAGCTTATCCGGGTATCAGCCCCAGCATTTT. The V gene is TRBV7-2, the J gene TRBJ1-5; D gene unclear. Deletions cut 2 bases from V and 5 bases from J, with 7 bases between. Germline assignment: CDR1 SGHTA and CDR2 FQGNSA. CDR3 length: 13 residues.

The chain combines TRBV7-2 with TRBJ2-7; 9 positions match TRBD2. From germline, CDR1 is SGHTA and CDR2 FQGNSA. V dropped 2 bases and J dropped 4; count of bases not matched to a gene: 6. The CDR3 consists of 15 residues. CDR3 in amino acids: CASSLNSGSLYEQYF. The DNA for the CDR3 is TGTGCCAGCAGCTTAAATAGCGGGAGTTTGTACGAGCAGTACTTC.

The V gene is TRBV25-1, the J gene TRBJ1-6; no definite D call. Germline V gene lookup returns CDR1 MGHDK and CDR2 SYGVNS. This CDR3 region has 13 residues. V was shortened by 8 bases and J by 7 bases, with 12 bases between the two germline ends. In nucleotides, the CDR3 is TGTGCCAGCGGAGAAGGAGGGAATTCACCCCTCCACTTT. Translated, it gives CASGEGGNSPLHF. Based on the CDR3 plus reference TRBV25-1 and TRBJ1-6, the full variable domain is EADIYQTPRYLVIGTGKKITLECSQTMGHDKMYWYQQDPGMELHLIHYSYGVNSTEKGDLSSESTVSRIRTEHFPLTLESARPSHTSQYLCASGEGGNSPLHFGNGTRLTVT.

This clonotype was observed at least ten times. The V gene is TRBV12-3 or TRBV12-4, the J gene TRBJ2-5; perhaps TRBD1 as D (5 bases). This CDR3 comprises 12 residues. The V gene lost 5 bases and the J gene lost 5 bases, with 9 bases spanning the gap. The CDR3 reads CASSDPGETQYF. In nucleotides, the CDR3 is TGTGCCAGCAGTGACCCAGGGGAGACCCAGTACTTC.

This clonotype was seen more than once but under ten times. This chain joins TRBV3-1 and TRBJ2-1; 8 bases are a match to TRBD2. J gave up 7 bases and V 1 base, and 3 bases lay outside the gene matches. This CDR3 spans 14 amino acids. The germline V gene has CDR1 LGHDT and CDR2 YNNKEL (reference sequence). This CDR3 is CASSQGSGTNEQFF. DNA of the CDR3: TGTGCCAGCAGCCAAGGTAGCGGGACTAATGAGCAGTTCTTC.

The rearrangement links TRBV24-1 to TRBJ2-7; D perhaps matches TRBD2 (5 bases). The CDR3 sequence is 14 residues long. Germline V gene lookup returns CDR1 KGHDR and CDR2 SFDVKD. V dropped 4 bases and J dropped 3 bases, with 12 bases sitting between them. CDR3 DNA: TGTGCCACCAGTGACCCCCGGGAACTCTACGAGCAGTACTTC. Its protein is CATSDPRELYEQYF.

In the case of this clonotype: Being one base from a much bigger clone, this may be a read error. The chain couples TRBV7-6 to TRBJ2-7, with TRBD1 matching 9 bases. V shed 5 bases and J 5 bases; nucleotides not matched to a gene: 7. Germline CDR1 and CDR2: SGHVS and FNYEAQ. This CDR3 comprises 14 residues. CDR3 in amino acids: CASSPGTGSHEQYF. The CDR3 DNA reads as TGTGCCAGCAGCCCCGGGACAGGGTCCCACGAGCAGTACTTC.

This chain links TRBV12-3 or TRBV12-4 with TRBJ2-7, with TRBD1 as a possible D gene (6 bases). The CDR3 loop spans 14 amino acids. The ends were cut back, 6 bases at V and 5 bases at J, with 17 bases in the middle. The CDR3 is CASSRRGRGHEQYF. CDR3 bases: TGTGCCAGCAGCCGCAGGGGAAGGGGCCACGAGCAGTACTTC.

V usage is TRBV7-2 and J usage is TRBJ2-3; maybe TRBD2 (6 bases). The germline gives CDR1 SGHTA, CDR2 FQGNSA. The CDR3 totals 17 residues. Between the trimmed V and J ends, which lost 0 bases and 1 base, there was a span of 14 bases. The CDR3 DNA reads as TGTGCCAGCAGCTTAGCGGGCCGGGGCGGGGGCACAGATACGCAGTATTTT. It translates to CASSLAGRGGGTDTQYF.

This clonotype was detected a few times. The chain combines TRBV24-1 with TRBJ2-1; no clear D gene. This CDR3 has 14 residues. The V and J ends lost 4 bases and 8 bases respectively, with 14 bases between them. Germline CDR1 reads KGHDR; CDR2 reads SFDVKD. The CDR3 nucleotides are TGTGCCACCAGTGAGCCTGGGCGGAGTGATGAGCAGTTCTTC. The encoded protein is CATSEPGRSDEQFF.

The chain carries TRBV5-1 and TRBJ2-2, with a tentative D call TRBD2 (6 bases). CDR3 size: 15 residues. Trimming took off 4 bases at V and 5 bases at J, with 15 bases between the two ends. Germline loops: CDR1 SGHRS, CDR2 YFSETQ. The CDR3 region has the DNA TGCGCCAGCAGCCACCGGGACTCCTATACCGGGGAGCTGTTTTTT. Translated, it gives CASSHRDSYTGELFF.

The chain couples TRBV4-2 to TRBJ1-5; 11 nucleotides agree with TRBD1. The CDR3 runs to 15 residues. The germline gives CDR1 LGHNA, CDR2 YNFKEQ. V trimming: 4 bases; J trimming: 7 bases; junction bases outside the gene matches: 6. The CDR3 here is CASSPGQGASQPQHF. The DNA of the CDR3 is TGTGCCAGCAGCCCCGGACAGGGGGCGAGCCAGCCCCAGCATTTT.

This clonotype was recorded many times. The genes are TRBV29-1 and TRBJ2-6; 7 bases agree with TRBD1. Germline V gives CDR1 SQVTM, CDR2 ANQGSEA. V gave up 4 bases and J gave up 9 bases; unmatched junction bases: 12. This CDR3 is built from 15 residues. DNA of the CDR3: TGCAGCGTTGCCGGGACAGCGACCTCAAACAACGTCCTGACTTTC. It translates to CSVAGTATSNNVLTF.

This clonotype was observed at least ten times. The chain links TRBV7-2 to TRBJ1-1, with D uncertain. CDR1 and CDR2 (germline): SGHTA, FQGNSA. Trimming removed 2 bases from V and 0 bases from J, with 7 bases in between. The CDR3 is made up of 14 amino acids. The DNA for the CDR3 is TGTGCCAGCAGCTTAATGGGTCTGAACACTGAAGCTTTCTTT. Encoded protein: CASSLMGLNTEAFF.

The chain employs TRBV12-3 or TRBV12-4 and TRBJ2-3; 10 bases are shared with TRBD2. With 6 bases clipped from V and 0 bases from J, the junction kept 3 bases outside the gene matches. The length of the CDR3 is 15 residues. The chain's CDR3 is CASRAGGSSTDTQYF. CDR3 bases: TGTGCCAGCAGAGCGGGGGGGTCTAGCACAGATACGCAGTATTTT.

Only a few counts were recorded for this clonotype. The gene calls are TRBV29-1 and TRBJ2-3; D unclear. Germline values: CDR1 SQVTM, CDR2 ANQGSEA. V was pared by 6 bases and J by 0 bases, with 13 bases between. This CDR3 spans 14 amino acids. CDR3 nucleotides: TGCAGCGTAGCCGGACGGTATAGCACAGATACGCAGTATTTT. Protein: CSVAGRYSTDTQYF.

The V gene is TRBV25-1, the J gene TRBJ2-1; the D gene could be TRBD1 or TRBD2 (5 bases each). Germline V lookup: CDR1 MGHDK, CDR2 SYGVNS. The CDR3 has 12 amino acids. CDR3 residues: CLKGPVDNEQFF. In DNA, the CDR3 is TGTCTAAAGGGACCAGTGGACAATGAGCAGTTCTTC.

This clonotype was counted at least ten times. CDR3 coding DNA: TGTGCCAGCACCTGGACACACAGCACAGATACGCAGTATTTT. Protein: CASTWTHSTDTQYF. The chain couples TRBV12-3 or TRBV12-4 to TRBJ2-3; tentatively, D is TRBD1 (5 bases). V was cut by 7 bases and J by 0 bases, with 11 bases left in between. The CDR3 loop spans 14 amino acids.